This T cell receptor (beta chain) was recorded in a study of shared clonotypes between healthy human individuals. Sequencing was at deep level. Only in-frame clones appear in the TCRdb table, and some are missing; sequencing was by immunoSEQ multiplex PCR. The sample consists of some 2.4 million clones, roughly 93% of them appearing once. V lost 4 bases and J 0 bases, leaving 10 bases between the germline ends. This CDR3 is built from 15 residues. The germline CDR1 and CDR2 sequences are LNHDA and SQIVND (reference sequence). The sample consisted of naive CD4+ T cells from PBMCs. As for subset: CD45RA+ positively selected. The TCR originated in a man aged 18 to 30 in good health. Some clones in this sample may be carry-over from other donors' samples. V usage is TRBV19 and J usage is TRBJ2-1; possible D gene TRBD1, 7 bases. The CDR3 region has the DNA TGTGCCAGTAGTAGCGGGGACAGCTCCTACAATGAGCAGTTCTTC. Residues: CASSSGDSSYNEQFF.